This is a list of T cell receptor beta chains from one sample in a study of cytomegalovirus exposure and HLA in healthy donors. Sequencing used immunoSEQ multiplex PCR; TCRdb keeps in-frame clones, though not all of them. Among 100,000 to 150,000 clones listed, roughly 89% were seen once. Sequencing was done on a sample of PBMCs. The receptors derive from a woman aged 18 to 35 in good health and CMV-seronegative. The CDR3 runs from the conserved cysteine through the conserved F or W. The D gene is left open where the match is weak. The size field is filled for only some rows; it gives once, few, many or a size class.

d_call,j_call,v_call,clone_size,cdr3_aa,cdr3_nt
.,TRBJ1-1,TRBV4-2,few,CASSQSRGNTEAFF,TGTGCCAGCAGCCAAAGCCGGGGGAACACTGAAGCTTTCTTT
.,TRBJ2-3,TRBV27,.,CASSLGLTSTDTQYF,TGTGCCAGCAGTTTAGGACTAACTAGCACAGATACGCAGTATTTT
TRBD2,TRBJ2-1,TRBV5-6,.,CASRPLAGVFGEQFF,TGTGCCAGCAGGCCTCTAGCGGGGGTTTTTGGTGAGCAGTTCTTC
.,TRBJ2-5,TRBV7-6,.,CASSPGLQETQYF,TGTGCCAGCAGCCCGGGACTCCAAGAGACCCAGTACTTC
.,TRBJ1-4,TRBV6-5,.,CASSYLRRFGEKLFF,TGTGCCAGCAGTTACCTACGTCGTTTTGGTGAAAAACTGTTTTTT
TRBD1,TRBJ2-5,TRBV5-1,.,CASSLGQGAWETQYF,TGCGCCAGCAGCTTGGGGCAGGGGGCTTGGGAGACCCAGTACTTC
.,TRBJ2-5,TRBV13,.,CASEQRGQETQYF,TGTGCCAGCGAACAAAGGGGTCAAGAGACCCAGTACTTC
.,TRBJ1-2,TRBV28,.,CASSLTGYGYTF,TGTGCCAGCAGTTTAACGGGATATGGCTACACCTTC
.,TRBJ2-1,TRBV27,.,CASQGQGLGGVFF,TGTGCCAGCCAGGGACAGGGCCTCGGGGGGGTGTTCTTC
TRBD1,TRBJ2-1,TRBV7-9,.,CASSATGEPSYNEQFF,TGTGCCAGCAGCGCAACAGGGGAACCATCCTACAATGAGCAGTTCTTC
TRBD1,TRBJ2-7,TRBV4-1,.,CASMGQGSYEQYF,TGCGCCAGCATGGGACAGGGATCCTACGAGCAGTACTTC
.,TRBJ2-5,TRBV21-1,once,CASSKIAGGQETQYF,TGTGCCAGCAGCAAAATAGCGGGGGGCCAAGAGACCCAGTACTTC
TRBD2,TRBJ2-5,TRBV7-9,.,CASSSTSGRAQETQYF,TGTGCCAGCAGCAGTACTAGCGGGAGAGCCCAAGAGACCCAGTACTTC
TRBD1,TRBJ1-2,TRBV28,.,CASRPQGGNYGYTF,TGTGCCAGCAGGCCACAGGGGGGAAACTATGGCTACACCTTC
TRBD1,TRBJ2-3,TRBV15,.,CATSRGPGQGTDTQYF,TGTGCCACCAGCAGAGGCCCGGGACAGGGAACAGATACGCAGTATTTT
.,TRBJ2-1,TRBV6-4,.,CASSPSASSYNEQFF,TGTGCCAGCAGTCCTAGCGCAAGCTCCTACAATGAGCAGTTCTTC
.,TRBJ2-5,TRBV15,.,CATSRELLAETQYF,TGTGCCACCAGCAGAGAGTTGTTAGCGGAGACCCAGTACTTC